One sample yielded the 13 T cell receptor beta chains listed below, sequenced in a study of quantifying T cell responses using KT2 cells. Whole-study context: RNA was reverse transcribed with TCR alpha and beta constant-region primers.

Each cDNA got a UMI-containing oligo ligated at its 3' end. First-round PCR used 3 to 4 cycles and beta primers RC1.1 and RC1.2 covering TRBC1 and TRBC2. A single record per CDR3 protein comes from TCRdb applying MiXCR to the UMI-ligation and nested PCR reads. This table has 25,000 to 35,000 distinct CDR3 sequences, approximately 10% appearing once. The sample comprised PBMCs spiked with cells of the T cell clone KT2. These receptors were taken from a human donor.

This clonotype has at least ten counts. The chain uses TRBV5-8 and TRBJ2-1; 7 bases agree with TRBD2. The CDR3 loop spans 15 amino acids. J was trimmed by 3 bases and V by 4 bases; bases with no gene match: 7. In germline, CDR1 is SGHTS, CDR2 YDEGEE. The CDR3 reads CASSAYSGVYNEQFF. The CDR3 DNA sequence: TGTGCCAGCAGCGCCTACAGCGGGGTCTACAATGAGCAGTTCTTC.

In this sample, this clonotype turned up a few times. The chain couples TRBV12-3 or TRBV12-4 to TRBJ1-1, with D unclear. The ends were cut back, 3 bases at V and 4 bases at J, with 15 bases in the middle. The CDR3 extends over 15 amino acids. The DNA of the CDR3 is TGTGCCAGCAGTTTCCGACGTCTCCCCACCACTGAAGCTTTCTTT. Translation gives CASSFRRLPTTEAFF.

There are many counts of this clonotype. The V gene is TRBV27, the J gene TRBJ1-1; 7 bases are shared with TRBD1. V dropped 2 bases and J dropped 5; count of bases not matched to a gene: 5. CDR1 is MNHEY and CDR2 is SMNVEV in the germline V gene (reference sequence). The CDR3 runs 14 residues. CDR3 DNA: TGTGCCAGCAGTTTAAGGGGGCAGGGGACTGAAGCTTTCTTT. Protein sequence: CASSLRGQGTEAFF.

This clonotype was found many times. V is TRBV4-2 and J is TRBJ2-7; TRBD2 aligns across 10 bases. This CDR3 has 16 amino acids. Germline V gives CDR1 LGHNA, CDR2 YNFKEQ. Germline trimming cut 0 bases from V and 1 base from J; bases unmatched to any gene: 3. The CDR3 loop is CASSQDGSGGSYEQYF. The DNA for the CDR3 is TGTGCCAGCAGCCAAGACGGTAGCGGGGGGTCCTACGAGCAGTACTTC.

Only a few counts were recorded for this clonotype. CDR3 amino acids: CASSPALVTSGVYNEQFF. The CDR3 bases are TGTGCCAGCAGCCCCGCCCTTGTCACTAGCGGCGTTTACAATGAGCAGTTCTTC. This rearrangement joins TRBV7-6 to TRBJ2-1, with 8 bases aligning to TRBD2. This CDR3 contains 18 residues. V lost 5 bases to trimming and J lost 4 bases; unmatched junction nucleotides: 16. Germline assignment: CDR1 SGHVS and CDR2 FNYEAQ.

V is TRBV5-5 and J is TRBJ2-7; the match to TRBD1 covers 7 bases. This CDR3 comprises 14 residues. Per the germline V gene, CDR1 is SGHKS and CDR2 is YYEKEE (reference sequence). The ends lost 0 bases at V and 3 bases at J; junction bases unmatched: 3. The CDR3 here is CASSLGQGNYEQYF. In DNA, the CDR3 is TGTGCCAGCAGCTTGGGACAGGGAAACTACGAGCAGTACTTC. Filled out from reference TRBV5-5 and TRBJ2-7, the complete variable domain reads DAGVTQSPTHLIKTRGQQVTLRCSPISGHKSVSWYQQVLGQGPQFIFQYYEKEERGRGNFPDRFSARQFPNYSSELNVNALLLGDSALYLCASSLGQGNYEQYFGPGTRLTVT.

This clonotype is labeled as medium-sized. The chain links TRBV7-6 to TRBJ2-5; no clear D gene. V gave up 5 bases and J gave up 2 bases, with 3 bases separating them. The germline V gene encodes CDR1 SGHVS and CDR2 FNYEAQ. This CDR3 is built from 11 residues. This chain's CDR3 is CASSPQETQYF. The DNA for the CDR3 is TGTGCCAGCAGCCCGCAAGAGACCCAGTACTTC.

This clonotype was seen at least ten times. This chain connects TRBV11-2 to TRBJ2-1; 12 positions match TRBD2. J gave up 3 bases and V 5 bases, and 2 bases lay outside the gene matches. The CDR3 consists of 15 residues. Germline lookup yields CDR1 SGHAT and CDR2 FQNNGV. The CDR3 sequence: CASSGLAGHYNEQFF. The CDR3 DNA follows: TGTGCCAGCAGCGGACTAGCGGGGCACTACAATGAGCAGTTCTTC.

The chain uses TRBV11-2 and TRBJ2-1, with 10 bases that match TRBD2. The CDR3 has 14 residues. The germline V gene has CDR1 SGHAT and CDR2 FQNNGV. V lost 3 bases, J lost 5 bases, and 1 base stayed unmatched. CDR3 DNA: TGTGCCAGCAGCTTCCTAGCGGGAGACAATGAGCAGTTCTTC. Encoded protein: CASSFLAGDNEQFF.

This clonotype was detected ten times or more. CDR3 protein: CASSRDSSYEQYF. CDR3 DNA: TGTGCCAGCAGCCGGGACAGCTCCTACGAGCAGTACTTC. The chain recombines TRBV7-2 with TRBJ2-7, with 7 bases identical to TRBD1. CDR3 length: 13 amino acids. V was pared by 5 bases and J by 0 bases, with 1 base of the junction left unmatched. Germline V CDR1 and CDR2: SGHTA, FQGNSA.

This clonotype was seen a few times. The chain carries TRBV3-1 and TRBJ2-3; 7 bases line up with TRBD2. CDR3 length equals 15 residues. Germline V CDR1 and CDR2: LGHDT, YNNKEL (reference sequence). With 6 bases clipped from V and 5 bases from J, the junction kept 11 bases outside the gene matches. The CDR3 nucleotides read TGTGCCAGCAGTAATGGGGGAGGGCCGCAAGATACGCAGTATTTT. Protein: CASSNGGGPQDTQYF.

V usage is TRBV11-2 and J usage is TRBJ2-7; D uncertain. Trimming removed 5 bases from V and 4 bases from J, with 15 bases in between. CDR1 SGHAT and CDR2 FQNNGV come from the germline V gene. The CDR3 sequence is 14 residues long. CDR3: CASSVDAGPYEQYF. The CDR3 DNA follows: TGTGCCAGCAGCGTCGATGCCGGGCCTTACGAGCAGTACTTC.

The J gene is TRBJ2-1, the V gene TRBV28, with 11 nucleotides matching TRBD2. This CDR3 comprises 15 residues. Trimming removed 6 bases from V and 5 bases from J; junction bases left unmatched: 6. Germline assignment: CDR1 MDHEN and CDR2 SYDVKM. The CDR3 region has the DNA TGTGCCAGCAGCCGGGAACTAGCGGGGGACAATGAGCAGTTCTTC. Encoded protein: CASSRELAGDNEQFF. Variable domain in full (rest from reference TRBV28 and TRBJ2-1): DVKVTQSSRYLVKRTGEKVFLECVQDMDHENMFWYRQDPGLGLRLIYFSYDVKMKEKGDIPEGYSVSREKKERFSLILESASTNQTSMYLCASSRELAGDNEQFFGPGTRLTVL.